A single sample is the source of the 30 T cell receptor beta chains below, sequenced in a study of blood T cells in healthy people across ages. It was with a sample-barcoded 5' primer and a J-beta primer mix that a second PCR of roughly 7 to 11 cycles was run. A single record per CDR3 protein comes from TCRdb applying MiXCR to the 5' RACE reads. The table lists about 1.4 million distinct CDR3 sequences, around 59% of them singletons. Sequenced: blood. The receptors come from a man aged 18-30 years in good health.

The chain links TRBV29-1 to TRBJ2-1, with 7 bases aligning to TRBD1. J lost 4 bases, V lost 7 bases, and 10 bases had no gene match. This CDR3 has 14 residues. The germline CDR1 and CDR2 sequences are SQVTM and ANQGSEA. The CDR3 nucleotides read TGCAGCGCCGACGGAAAGACAGGGTACAATGAGCAGTTCTTC. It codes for CSADGKTGYNEQFF.

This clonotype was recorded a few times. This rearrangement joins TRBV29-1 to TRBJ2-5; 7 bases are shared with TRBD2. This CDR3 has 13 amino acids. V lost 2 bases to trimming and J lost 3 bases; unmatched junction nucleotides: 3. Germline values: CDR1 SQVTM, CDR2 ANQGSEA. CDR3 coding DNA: TGCAGCGTTGAATTCGGGGGGAAAGAGACCCAGTACTTC. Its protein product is CSVEFGGKETQYF.

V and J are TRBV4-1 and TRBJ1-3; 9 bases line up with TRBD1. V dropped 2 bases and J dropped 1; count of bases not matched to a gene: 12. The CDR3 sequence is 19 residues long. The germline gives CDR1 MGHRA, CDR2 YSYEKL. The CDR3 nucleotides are TGCGCCAGCAGCCAATATCGGGTGGACAGGGGAAGTTCTGGAAACACCATATATTTT. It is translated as CASSQYRVDRGSSGNTIYF.

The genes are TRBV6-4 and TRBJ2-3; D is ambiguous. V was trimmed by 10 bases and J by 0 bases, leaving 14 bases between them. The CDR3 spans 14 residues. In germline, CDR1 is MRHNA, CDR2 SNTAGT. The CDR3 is CATRRTPSTDTQYF. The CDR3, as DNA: TGTGCCACCAGAAGGACCCCAAGCACAGATACGCAGTATTTT.

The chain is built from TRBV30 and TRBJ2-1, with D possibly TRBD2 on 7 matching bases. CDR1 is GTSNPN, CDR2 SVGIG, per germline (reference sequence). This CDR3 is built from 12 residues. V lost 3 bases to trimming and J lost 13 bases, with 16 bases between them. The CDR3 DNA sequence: TGTGCCTGGAGCGGGGAGGGGACACACCAGTTCTTC. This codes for CAWSGEGTHQFF.

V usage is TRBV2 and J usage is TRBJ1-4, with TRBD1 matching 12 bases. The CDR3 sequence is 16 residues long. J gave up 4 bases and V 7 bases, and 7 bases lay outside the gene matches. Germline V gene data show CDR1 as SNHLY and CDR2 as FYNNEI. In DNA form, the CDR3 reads TGTGCCAGCACCCGGGACAGGGGGCTCCGTAATGAAAAACTGTTTTTT. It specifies CASTRDRGLRNEKLFF.

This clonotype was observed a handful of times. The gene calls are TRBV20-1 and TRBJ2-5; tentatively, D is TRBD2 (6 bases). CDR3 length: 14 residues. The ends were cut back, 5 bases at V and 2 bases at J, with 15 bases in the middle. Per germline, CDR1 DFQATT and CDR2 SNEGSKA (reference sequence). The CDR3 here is CSARPTGVQETQYF. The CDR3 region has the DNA TGCAGTGCTCGACCGACGGGGGTACAAGAGACCCAGTACTTC.

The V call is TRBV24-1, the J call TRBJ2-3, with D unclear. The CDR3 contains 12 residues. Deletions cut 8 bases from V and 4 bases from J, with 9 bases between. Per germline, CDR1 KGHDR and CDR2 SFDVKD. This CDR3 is CATKGSADTQYF. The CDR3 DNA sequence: TGTGCCACCAAGGGAAGCGCAGATACGCAGTATTTT.

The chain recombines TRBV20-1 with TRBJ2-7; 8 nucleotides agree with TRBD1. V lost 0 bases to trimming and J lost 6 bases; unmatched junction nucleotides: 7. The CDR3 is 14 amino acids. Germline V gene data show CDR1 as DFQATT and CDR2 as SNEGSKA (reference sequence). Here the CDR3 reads CSARDGTGRLEQYF. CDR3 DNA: TGCAGTGCTAGAGACGGGACAGGAAGGCTCGAGCAGTACTTC.

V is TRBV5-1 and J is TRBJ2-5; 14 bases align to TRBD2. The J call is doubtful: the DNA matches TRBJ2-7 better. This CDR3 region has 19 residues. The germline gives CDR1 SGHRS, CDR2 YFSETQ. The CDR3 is CASSLAGGLAGVSGFEQYF. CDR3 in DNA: TGCGCCAGCAGCTTGGCGGGGGGACTAGCGGGAGTCAGCGGGTTCGAGCAGTACTTC.

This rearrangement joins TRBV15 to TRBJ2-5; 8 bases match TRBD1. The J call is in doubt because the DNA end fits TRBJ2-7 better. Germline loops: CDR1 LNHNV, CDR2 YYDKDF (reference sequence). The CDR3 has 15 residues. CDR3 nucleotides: TGTGCCACCAGGATGGCCGGGACAGGTCCCGGCGAGCAGTACTTC. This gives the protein CATRMAGTGPGEQYF.

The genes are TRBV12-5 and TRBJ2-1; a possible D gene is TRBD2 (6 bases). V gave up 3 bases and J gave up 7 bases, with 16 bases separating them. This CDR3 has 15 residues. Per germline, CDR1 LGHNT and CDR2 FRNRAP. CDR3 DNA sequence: TGTGCTAGTGGTTTAGGGGACTCCCTCCTGAATGAGCAGTTCTTC. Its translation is CASGLGDSLLNEQFF. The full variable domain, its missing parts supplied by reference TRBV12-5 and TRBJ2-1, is DARVTQTPRHKVTEMGQEVTMRCQPILGHNTVFWYRQTMMQGLELLAYFRNRAPLDDSGMPKDRFSAEMPDATLATLKIQPSEPRDSAVYFCASGLGDSLLNEQFFGPGTRLTVL.

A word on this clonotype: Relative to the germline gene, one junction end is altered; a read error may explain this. For the CDR3, the DNA is TGTGCCGGCAGTTTATTCGACCCAGGGCCGGGAGGTGGCTACACCTTC. The encoded protein is CAGSLFDPGPGGGYTF. The genes are TRBV27 and TRBJ1-2; maybe TRBD1 (5 bases). The V gene's germline CDR1 is MNHEY and CDR2 SMNVEV (reference sequence). The CDR3 is 16 residues long.

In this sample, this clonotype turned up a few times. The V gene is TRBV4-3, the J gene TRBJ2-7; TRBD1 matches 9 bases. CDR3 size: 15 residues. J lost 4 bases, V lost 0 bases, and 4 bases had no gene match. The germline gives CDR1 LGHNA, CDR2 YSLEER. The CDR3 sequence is CASSQDWDRVYEQYF. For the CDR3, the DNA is TGCGCCAGCAGCCAAGACTGGGACAGGGTATACGAGCAGTACTTC.

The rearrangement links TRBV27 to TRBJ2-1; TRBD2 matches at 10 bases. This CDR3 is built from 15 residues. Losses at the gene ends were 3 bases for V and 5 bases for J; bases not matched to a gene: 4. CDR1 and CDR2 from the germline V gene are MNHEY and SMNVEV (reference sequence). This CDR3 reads CASSFTSGVDNEQFF. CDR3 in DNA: TGTGCCAGCAGTTTCACTAGCGGGGTTGACAATGAGCAGTTCTTC.

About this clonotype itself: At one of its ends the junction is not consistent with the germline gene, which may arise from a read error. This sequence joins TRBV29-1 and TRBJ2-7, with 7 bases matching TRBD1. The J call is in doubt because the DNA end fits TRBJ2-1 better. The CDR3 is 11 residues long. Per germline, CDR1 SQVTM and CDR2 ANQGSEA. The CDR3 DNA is TGCAGCGGTGAAAGGGGGCCAGAGCAGTTCTTC. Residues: CSGERGPEQFF.

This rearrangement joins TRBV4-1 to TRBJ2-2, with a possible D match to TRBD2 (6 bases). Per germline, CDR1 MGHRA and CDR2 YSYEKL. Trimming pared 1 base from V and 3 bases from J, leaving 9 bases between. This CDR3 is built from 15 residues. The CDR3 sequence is CASSQGGDYTGELFF. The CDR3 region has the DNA TGCGCCAGCAGCCAAGGCGGGGACTACACCGGGGAGCTGTTTTTT.

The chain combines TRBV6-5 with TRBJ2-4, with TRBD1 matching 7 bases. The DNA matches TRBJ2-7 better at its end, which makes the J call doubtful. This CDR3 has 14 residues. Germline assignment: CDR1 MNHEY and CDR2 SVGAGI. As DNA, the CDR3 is TGTGCCACTCGGCTCAGACAGGGAGCCTACGAGCAGTACTTC. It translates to CATRLRQGAYEQYF.

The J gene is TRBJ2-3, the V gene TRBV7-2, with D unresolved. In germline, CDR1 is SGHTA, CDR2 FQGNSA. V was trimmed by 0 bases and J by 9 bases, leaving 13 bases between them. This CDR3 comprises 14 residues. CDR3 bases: TGTGCCAGCAGCTTAGCGTCCCGGTCAGGAACGCAGTATTTT. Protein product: CASSLASRSGTQYF.

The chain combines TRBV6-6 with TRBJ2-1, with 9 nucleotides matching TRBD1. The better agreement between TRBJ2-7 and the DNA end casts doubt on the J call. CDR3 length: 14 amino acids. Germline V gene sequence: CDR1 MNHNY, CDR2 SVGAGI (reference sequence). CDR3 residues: CASGKRTGVDEQYF. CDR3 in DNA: TGTGCCTCCGGCAAGAGGACAGGGGTCGACGAGCAGTACTTC.

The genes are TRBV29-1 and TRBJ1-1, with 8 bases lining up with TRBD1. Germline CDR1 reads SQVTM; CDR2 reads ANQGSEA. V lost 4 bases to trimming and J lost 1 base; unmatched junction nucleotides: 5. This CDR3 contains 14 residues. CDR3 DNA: TGCAGCGTTGCGGGACAGGTCCAGAACACTGAAGCTTTCTTT. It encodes CSVAGQVQNTEAFF.

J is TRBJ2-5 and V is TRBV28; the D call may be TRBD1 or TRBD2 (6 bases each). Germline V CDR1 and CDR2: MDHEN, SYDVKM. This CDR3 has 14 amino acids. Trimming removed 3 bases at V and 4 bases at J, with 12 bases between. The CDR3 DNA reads TGTGCCAGCAGTTTTTCGGGGGCCAGAGAGACCCAGTACTTC. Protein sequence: CASSFSGARETQYF.

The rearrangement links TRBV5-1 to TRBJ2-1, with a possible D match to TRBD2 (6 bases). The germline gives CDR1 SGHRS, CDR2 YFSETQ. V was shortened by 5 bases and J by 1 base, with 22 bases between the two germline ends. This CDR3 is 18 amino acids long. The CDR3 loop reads CASRGGIPEDRSYNEQFF. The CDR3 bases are TGCGCCAGCAGGGGCGGGATCCCGGAAGATAGGTCCTACAATGAGCAGTTCTTC.

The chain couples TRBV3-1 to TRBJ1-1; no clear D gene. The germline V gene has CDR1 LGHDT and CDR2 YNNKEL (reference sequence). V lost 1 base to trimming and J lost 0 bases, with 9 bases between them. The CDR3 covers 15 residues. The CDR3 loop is CASSQGTNLNTEAFF. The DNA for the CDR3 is TGTGCCAGCAGCCAAGGTACGAACCTGAACACTGAAGCTTTCTTT.

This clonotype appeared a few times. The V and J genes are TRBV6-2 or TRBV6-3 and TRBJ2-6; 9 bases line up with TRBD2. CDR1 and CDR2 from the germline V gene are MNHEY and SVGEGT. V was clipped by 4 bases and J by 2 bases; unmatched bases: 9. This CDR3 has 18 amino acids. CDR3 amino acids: CASSLTTSGGTGANVLTF. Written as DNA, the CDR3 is TGTGCCAGCAGTTTAACGACTAGCGGAGGGACTGGGGCCAACGTCCTGACTTTC.

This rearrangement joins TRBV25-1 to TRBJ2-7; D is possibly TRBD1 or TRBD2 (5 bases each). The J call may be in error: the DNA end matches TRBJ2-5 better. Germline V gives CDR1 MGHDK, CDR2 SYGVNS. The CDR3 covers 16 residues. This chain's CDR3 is CASSGPAGALRETQYF. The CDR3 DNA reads TGTGCCAGCAGTGGTCCAGCCGGGGCACTTCGAGAGACCCAGTACTTC.

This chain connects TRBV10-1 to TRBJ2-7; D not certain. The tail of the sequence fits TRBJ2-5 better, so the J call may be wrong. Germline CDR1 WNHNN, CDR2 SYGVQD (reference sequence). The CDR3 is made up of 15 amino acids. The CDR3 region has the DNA TGCGCCAGCAGTGATCCGGGTTTGAGCAAAGAGACCCAGTACTTC. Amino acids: CASSDPGLSKETQYF.

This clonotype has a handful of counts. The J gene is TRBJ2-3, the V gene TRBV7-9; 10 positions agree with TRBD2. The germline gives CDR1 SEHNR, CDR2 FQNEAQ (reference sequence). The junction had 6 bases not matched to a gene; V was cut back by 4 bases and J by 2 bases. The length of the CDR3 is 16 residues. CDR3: CASSYTSGIDTDTQYF. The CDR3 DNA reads TGTGCCAGCAGCTATACTAGCGGGATCGACACAGATACGCAGTATTTT.

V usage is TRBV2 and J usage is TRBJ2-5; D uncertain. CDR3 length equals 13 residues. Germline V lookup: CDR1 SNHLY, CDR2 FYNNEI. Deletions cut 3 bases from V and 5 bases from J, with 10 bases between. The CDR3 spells CASSEGINETQYF. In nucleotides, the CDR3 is TGTGCCAGCAGTGAGGGAATAAACGAGACCCAGTACTTC.

CDR3 amino acids: CASSQGAFLDTQYF. CDR3 coding DNA: TGCGCCAGCAGCCAAGGGGCTTTTTTGGATACGCAGTATTTT. The chain recombines TRBV4-3 with TRBJ2-3, with D uncertain. Trimming took 1 base from V and 6 from J, leaving 11 bases between them. Looked up from germline, CDR1 is LGHNA and CDR2 is YSLEER. CDR3 size: 14 residues.